The 31 T cell receptor beta chains below come from one sample, sequenced in a study of blood T cell repertoires in COVID-19. Sequencing used immunoSEQ multiplex PCR; TCRdb keeps in-frame clones, though not all of them. Of about 250,000 clones listed, around nine tenths were seen once; the top ten hold under 0.95%. The sequenced material came from peripheral blood. Source of these receptors: a man aged 25 to 45 with acute or convalescent COVID-19.

The chain is built from TRBV18 and TRBJ1-3; TRBD1 matches 7 bases. CDR1 and CDR2 from the germline V gene are KGHSH and LQKENI. With V trimmed by 3 bases and J by 0 bases, 5 bases remained unmatched. This CDR3 region has 16 residues. The CDR3 sequence is CASSPRQGPSGNTIYF. The CDR3 nucleotides are TGTGCCAGCTCACCTCGACAGGGCCCCTCTGGAAACACCATATATTTT.

V is TRBV11-2 and J is TRBJ1-2, with 8 bases matching TRBD1. Trimming cost V 5 bases and J 4 bases; bases outside gene matches: 3. This CDR3 has 13 amino acids. Germline V lookup: CDR1 SGHAT, CDR2 FQNNGV. The CDR3 loop reads CASSRDRIYGYTF. DNA of the CDR3: TGTGCCAGCAGCCGGGACAGGATCTATGGCTACACCTTC.

The gene calls are TRBV4-2 and TRBJ2-1, with D unclear. This CDR3 comprises 13 residues. With 2 bases removed from V and 9 bases from J, the gap between germline ends came to 11 bases. CDR1 is LGHNA, CDR2 YNFKEQ, per germline. CDR3 amino acids: CASSQIETGEQFF. As DNA, the CDR3 is TGTGCCAGCAGCCAAATTGAGACGGGTGAGCAGTTCTTC.

This clone has just one count. The chain combines TRBV5-8 with TRBJ1-2; 11 bases match TRBD1. The V gene end was trimmed by 5 bases and the J gene end by 4 bases; junction bases not matched to a gene: 10. CDR1 SGHTS and CDR2 YDEGEE come from the germline V gene. The CDR3 has 16 residues. Here the CDR3 reads CASSLDGQGAIYGYTF. Here the CDR3 DNA reads TGTGCCAGCAGTCTTGACGGACAGGGGGCAATCTATGGCTACACCTTC.

This chain links TRBV5-1 with TRBJ2-6, with D possibly being TRBD1 (6 bases). This CDR3 contains 15 residues. Trimming stripped 5 bases from V and 1 base from J, with 10 bases between. Germline CDR1 and CDR2: SGHRS and YFSETQ. The CDR3 loop reads CASSTGTSGANVLTF. The CDR3 DNA reads as TGCGCCAGCAGTACAGGGACGTCTGGGGCCAACGTCCTGACTTTC.

This clone came up once. This chain joins TRBV28 and TRBJ1-3; TRBD1 is a possible D gene (5 bases). This CDR3 has 12 residues. Germline V gene lookup returns CDR1 MDHEN and CDR2 SYDVKM. V lost 6 bases and J 8 bases, leaving 11 bases between the germline ends. As DNA, the CDR3 is TGTGCCAGCAGACGGCAGGGTTACACCATATATTTT. Protein: CASRRQGYTIYF.

This chain connects TRBV11-2 to TRBJ2-7; TRBD1 agrees at 9 bases. The CDR3 consists of 14 residues. CDR1 SGHAT and CDR2 FQNNGV come from the germline V gene. J was trimmed by 3 bases and V by 1 base; bases with no gene match: 1. The CDR3 reads CASSLAGQGYEQYF. CDR3 DNA sequence: TGTGCCAGCAGCTTAGCGGGACAGGGCTACGAGCAGTACTTC.

The rearrangement links TRBV14 to TRBJ1-2; possible D gene TRBD1, 5 bases. CDR3 length: 15 residues. Per the germline V gene, CDR1 is SGHDN and CDR2 is FVKESK. V lost 0 bases, J lost 8 bases, and 16 bases lay in between. CDR3 nucleotides: TGTGCCAGCAGCCAAGATCTAGGGAGGGGAAGCGGCTACACCTTC. Its translation is CASSQDLGRGSGYTF.

In its sample, this clone was seen once. This rearrangement joins TRBV19 to TRBJ1-5; the D gene is possibly TRBD1 (6 bases). CDR3 length: 15 amino acids. The V gene lost 7 bases and the J gene lost 0 bases, with 13 bases spanning the gap. The germline V gene encodes CDR1 LNHDA and CDR2 SQIVND (reference sequence). The CDR3 reads CASITGHLSNQPQHF. The CDR3 nucleotides are TGTGCCAGTATAACAGGGCACCTTAGCAATCAGCCCCAGCATTTT.

V is TRBV19 and J is TRBJ2-6; 7 bases align to TRBD2. Trimming removed 5 bases from V and 5 bases from J; junction bases left unmatched: 3. Germline CDR1 is LNHDA and CDR2 is SQIVND (reference sequence). The CDR3 is made up of 14 amino acids. CDR3 DNA: TGTGCCAGTAGTGGGAGGGAGAGGGCCAACGTCCTGACTTTC. Its protein product is CASSGRERANVLTF.

The chain recombines TRBV27 with TRBJ2-7; possible D gene TRBD2, 5 bases. The CDR3 covers 14 residues. Germline CDR1 reads MNHEY; CDR2 reads SMNVEV (reference sequence). V was clipped by 0 bases and J by 2 bases, with 8 bases between them. The CDR3 coding sequence is TGTGCCAGCAGTTTATCGACGGGAACCTACGAGCAGTACTTC. Protein: CASSLSTGTYEQYF.

The J gene is TRBJ2-5, the V gene TRBV6-1; TRBD1 agrees at 9 bases. The CDR3 extends over 16 amino acids. The trim removed 3 bases at V and 5 bases at J, leaving 10 bases unmatched. Germline assignment: CDR1 MNHNS and CDR2 SASEGT. The CDR3: CASSERVQGAWETQYF. CDR3 in DNA: TGTGCCAGCAGTGAGAGAGTACAGGGGGCGTGGGAGACCCAGTACTTC.

CDR3 bases: TGTGCCTGGAGTGCATATAGCAATGAGCAGTTCTTC. Protein sequence: CAWSAYSNEQFF. The V gene is TRBV30, the J gene TRBJ2-1, with D unresolved. In germline, CDR1 is GTSNPN, CDR2 SVGIG (reference sequence). V shed 1 base and J shed 6 bases, with 7 bases lying between them. The CDR3 has 12 amino acids.

The chain joins TRBV27 to TRBJ2-1, with 8 bases fitting TRBD2. Per germline, CDR1 MNHEY and CDR2 SMNVEV (reference sequence). This CDR3 has 16 amino acids. V lost 5 bases and J lost 6; bases outside the gene matches: 12. The DNA of the CDR3 is TGTGCCAGCAGTCCAACGACTACGGGGGGGCCCAATGAGCAGTTCTTC. Protein sequence: CASSPTTTGGPNEQFF.

The J gene is TRBJ2-5, the V gene TRBV5-6, with 7 nucleotides matching TRBD1. Trimming removed 1 base from V and 2 bases from J; junction bases left unmatched: 2. The CDR3 is made up of 14 amino acids. Germline CDR1 SGHDT, CDR2 YYEEEE. The CDR3 region is CASSLPGQQETQYF. In DNA, the CDR3 is TGTGCCAGCAGCTTGCCGGGACAGCAAGAGACCCAGTACTTC.

The chain combines TRBV2 with TRBJ2-5; D might be TRBD1 (6 bases). CDR1 and CDR2 (germline): SNHLY, FYNNEI. The CDR3 is made up of 13 amino acids. Trimming removed 4 bases from V and 5 bases from J, with 11 bases in between. The CDR3, as DNA: TGTGCCAGCAGTGTTCAGGGGAAGGAGACCCAGTACTTC. Encoded protein: CASSVQGKETQYF.

The V call is TRBV7-2, the J call TRBJ1-2; 7 bases are shared with TRBD1. Germline V lookup: CDR1 SGHTA, CDR2 FQGNSA. This CDR3 has 15 amino acids. Losses at the gene ends were 3 bases for V and 2 bases for J; bases not matched to a gene: 6. CDR3 region: CASSLTGTVNYGYTF. CDR3 DNA sequence: TGTGCCAGCAGCTTGACAGGGACAGTCAACTATGGCTACACCTTC.

CDR3 nucleotide sequence: TGCGCCAGCAGGAGAGACATGACCTACACTGAAGCTTTCTTT. This translates into CASRRDMTYTEAFF. J is TRBJ1-1 and V is TRBV5-1, with D unresolved. This CDR3 is 14 amino acids long. The germline CDR1 and CDR2 sequences are SGHRS and YFSETQ. Trimming took off 5 bases at V and 3 bases at J, with 14 bases between the two ends.

The genes are TRBV5-4 and TRBJ1-1, with a possible D match to TRBD1 (6 bases). The CDR3 has 15 residues. Trimming took off 9 bases at V and 0 bases at J, with 18 bases between the two ends. The germline V gene encodes CDR1 SGHNT and CDR2 YYREEE (reference sequence). The CDR3 coding sequence is TGTGCCACCTCTATAGACAGGATGATGAACACTGAAGCTTTCTTT. Amino acids: CATSIDRMMNTEAFF.

The J gene is TRBJ2-1, the V gene TRBV18; TRBD1 aligns across 11 bases. The V and J ends lost 8 bases and 6 bases, in that order; junction bases with no gene match: 6. The CDR3 runs to 14 residues. Germline CDR1 KGHSH, CDR2 LQKENI. The CDR3 sequence is CASQGQGESNEQFF. For the CDR3, the DNA is TGTGCCAGCCAGGGACAGGGGGAAAGCAATGAGCAGTTCTTC.

A single count supports this clone. Written as DNA, the CDR3 is TGTGCCAGCAGTTACGACAGGGGTCGGCATAATTCACCCCTCCACTTT. This gives the protein CASSYDRGRHNSPLHF. J is TRBJ1-6 and V is TRBV6-5; TRBD1 matches at 8 bases. The CDR3 runs 16 residues. J lost 5 bases, V lost 2 bases, and 5 bases had no gene match. Looked up from germline, CDR1 is MNHEY and CDR2 is SVGAGI.

This chain uses TRBV18 with TRBJ1-1; possible D gene TRBD1, 5 bases. Trimming stripped 3 bases from V and 7 bases from J, with 9 bases between. Germline V gene lookup returns CDR1 KGHSH and CDR2 LQKENI. The CDR3 length is 12 residues. CDR3 residues: CASSPRTHEAFF. CDR3 in DNA: TGTGCCAGCTCACCGAGGACACATGAAGCTTTCTTT.

This chain connects TRBV2 to TRBJ1-6; no clear D. Germline V gene data show CDR1 as SNHLY and CDR2 as FYNNEI. Deletions cut 6 bases from V and 0 bases from J, with 6 bases between. The CDR3 runs to 14 residues. The CDR3: CASSHSSYNSPLHF. For the CDR3, the DNA is TGTGCCAGCAGCCATAGCTCCTATAATTCACCCCTCCACTTT.

The rearrangement joins TRBV6-5 to TRBJ1-1; 7 bases are shared with TRBD1. CDR3 length equals 13 residues. The J segment lost 11 bases and the V segment lost 7 bases, leaving 13 bases of the junction unmatched. Germline CDR1 and CDR2: MNHEY and SVGAGI. CDR3 nucleotide sequence: TGTGCCAGCACCTCATGGGCGGGGACAGCTGCTTTCTTT. It translates to CASTSWAGTAAFF.

With regard to this clone: At one end, the junction sequence differs from germline, possibly due to a read error. The V and J genes are TRBV7-7 and TRBJ2-2; D gene ambiguous. This CDR3 is 16 amino acids long. Germline V gene data show CDR1 as SSHAT and CDR2 as FNYEAQ (reference sequence). CDR3 amino acids: CASSLVGGANTGELFF. CDR3 nucleotides: TGTGCTAGCAGCTTAGTCGGCGGAGCGAACACCGGGGAGCTGTTTTTT.

This clone appeared a few times. This sequence joins TRBV7-8 and TRBJ2-2; D remains unclear. CDR1 is SGHVS and CDR2 is FQNEAQ in the germline V gene. With 5 bases removed from V and 2 bases from J, the gap between germline ends came to 6 bases. CDR3 length: 13 residues. CDR3 loop: CASSHSNTGELFF. The CDR3 bases are TGTGCCAGCAGCCATTCTAACACCGGGGAGCTGTTTTTT.

In DNA, the CDR3 is TGTGCCAGCAGTGATACCGGGACAGGGGATACCGGGGAGCTGTTTTTT. Translation: CASSDTGTGDTGELFF. V gene TRBV25-1 combines with J gene TRBJ2-2; 10 nucleotides agree with TRBD1. The V and J ends lost 3 bases and 5 bases, in that order; junction bases with no gene match: 6. The length of the CDR3 is 16 residues. Germline lookup yields CDR1 MGHDK and CDR2 SYGVNS.

The genes are TRBV19 and TRBJ1-5; TRBD1 might be the D (5 bases). In germline, CDR1 is LNHDA, CDR2 SQIVND (reference sequence). The CDR3 spans 14 residues. Trimming took off 5 bases at V and 5 bases at J, with 13 bases between the two ends. CDR3: CASSFQGEDQPQHF. Here the CDR3 DNA reads TGTGCCAGTAGTTTTCAGGGTGAGGATCAGCCCCAGCATTTT.

This clone was seen more than once but under ten times. The chain employs TRBV9 and TRBJ1-3, with a possible D match to TRBD1 (5 bases). The germline gives CDR1 SGDLS, CDR2 YYNGEE. Trimming shortened V by 0 bases and J by 6 bases, and 19 bases separated the two germline ends. CDR3 length: 17 amino acids. The CDR3 reads CASSVVGPDWGENTIYF. The CDR3 nucleotides read TGTGCCAGCAGCGTAGTAGGCCCCGATTGGGGGGAAAACACCATATATTTT. Filled out from reference TRBV9 and TRBJ1-3, the complete variable domain reads DSGVTQTPKHLITATGQRVTLRCSPRSGDLSVYWYQQSLDQGLQFLIQYYNGEERAKGNILERFSAQQFPDLHSELNLSSLELGDSALYFCASSVVGPDWGENTIYFGEGSWLTVV.

V usage is TRBV7-2 and J usage is TRBJ1-5; D perhaps matches TRBD1 (5 bases). There are 16 residues in the CDR3. Germline values: CDR1 SGHTA, CDR2 FQGNSA. Trimming took 5 bases from V and 7 from J, leaving 21 bases between them. CDR3 amino acids: CASSRQGPAGRQPQHF. The CDR3 nucleotides are TGTGCCAGCAGCCGTCAAGGCCCGGCAGGGCGGCAGCCCCAGCATTTT. Combining the CDR3 with reference TRBV7-2 and TRBJ1-5 gives the whole variable domain GAGVSQSPSNKVTEKGKDVELRCDPISGHTALYWYRQSLGQGLEFLIYFQGNSAPDKSGLPSDRFSAERTGGSVSTLTIQRTQQEDSAVYLCASSRQGPAGRQPQHFGDGTRLSIL.

The rearrangement joins TRBV5-8 to TRBJ1-5, with D uncertain. Germline values: CDR1 SGHTS, CDR2 YDEGEE. This CDR3 comprises 15 residues. Trimming took off 4 bases at V and 3 bases at J, with 14 bases between the two ends. The CDR3 DNA reads as TGTGCCAGCAGCCCGATCTCGGGTTACAATCAGCCCCAGCATTTT. Amino acids: CASSPISGYNQPQHF.